The rows below give T cell receptor beta chains drawn from one sample of a study of T cell changes during pregnancy in multiple sclerosis. The repertoire was sequenced with immunoSEQ multiplex PCR; TCRdb's copy has only in-frame clones and lacks some. The sample has about 19,000 clones, roughly 89% seen once. Sequencing used CD8+ T cells from peripheral blood mononuclear cells, obtained in the third trimester of pregnancy. The source is a female donor in good health, enrolled as a control in a pregnancy study. The CDR3 runs from the conserved cysteine through the conserved F or W. The D gene is left open where the match is weak. Size is omitted from some rows. Given values are once, few, many or a class for expanded clones.

J gene: TRBJ2-2
CDR3 length: 16
V gene: TRBV9
D gene: NA
clone size: NA
CDR3 protein: CASSVGGGPNTGELFF
CDR3 DNA: TGTGCCAGCAGCGTAGGGGGGGGCCCGAACACCGGGGAGCTGTTTTTT

J gene: TRBJ2-7
CDR3 length: 14
V gene: TRBV7-6
D gene: TRBD1
clone size: NA
CDR3 protein: CASSLGQGAYEQYF
CDR3 DNA: TGTGCCAGCAGCTTAGGTCAGGGGGCGTACGAGCAGTACTTC

J gene: TRBJ1-2
CDR3 length: 17
V gene: TRBV4-3
D gene: NA
clone size: medium-sized
CDR3 protein: CASSQLYPGQFNYGYTF
CDR3 DNA: TGCGCCAGCAGCCAACTATATCCGGGACAATTTAACTATGGCTACACCTTC

J gene: TRBJ2-7
CDR3 length: 17
V gene: TRBV27
D gene: NA
clone size: NA
CDR3 protein: CASSLNSGRDSSYEQYF
CDR3 DNA: TGTGCCAGCAGTTTAAACTCTGGCAGGGACTCCTCCTACGAGCAGTACTTC

J gene: TRBJ1-5
CDR3 length: 13
V gene: TRBV6-5
D gene: NA
clone size: NA
CDR3 protein: CASSYGPDQPQHF
CDR3 DNA: TGTGCCAGCAGTTACGGGCCAGACCAGCCCCAGCATTTT

J gene: TRBJ2-2
CDR3 length: 15
V gene: TRBV4-3
D gene: NA
clone size: few
CDR3 protein: CASSQSVAGAGELFF
CDR3 DNA: TGCGCCAGCAGCCAATCTGTAGCTGGCGCCGGGGAGCTGTTTTTT

J gene: TRBJ1-2
CDR3 length: 15
V gene: TRBV11-1
D gene: TRBD1
clone size: NA
CDR3 protein: CASSPLSDRGYGYTF
CDR3 DNA: TGTGCCAGCAGCCCCCTGTCGGACAGGGGGTATGGCTACACCTTC

J gene: TRBJ2-5
CDR3 length: 15
V gene: TRBV7-2
D gene: TRBD1
clone size: NA
CDR3 protein: CASSSGQARGETQYF
CDR3 DNA: TGTGCCAGCAGCTCCGGACAGGCGAGGGGGGAGACCCAGTACTTC

J gene: TRBJ1-5
CDR3 length: 16
V gene: TRBV28
D gene: NA
clone size: NA
CDR3 protein: CAISLGAKGGYQPQHF
CDR3 DNA: TGTGCCATCTCGTTAGGGGCTAAAGGTGGGTATCAGCCCCAGCATTTT

J gene: TRBJ1-1
CDR3 length: 13
V gene: TRBV10-3
D gene: NA
clone size: NA
CDR3 protein: CAIKVESGTEAFF
CDR3 DNA: TGTGCGATCAAGGTGGAGAGCGGCACTGAAGCTTTCTTT

J gene: TRBJ2-7
CDR3 length: 13
V gene: TRBV5-1
D gene: NA
clone size: NA
CDR3 protein: CASSSGEPYEQYF
CDR3 DNA: TGCGCCAGCAGCTCCGGAGAGCCCTACGAGCAGTACTTC

J gene: TRBJ1-2
CDR3 length: 10
V gene: TRBV9
D gene: TRBD1
clone size: NA
CDR3 protein: CASSPTPGGF
CDR3 DNA: TGTGCCAGCAGCCCAACGCCAGGGGGCTTC

J gene: TRBJ2-2
CDR3 length: 15
V gene: TRBV4-1
D gene: NA
clone size: NA
CDR3 protein: CASSPSATWTGELFF
CDR3 DNA: TGCGCCAGCAGCCCTAGTGCGACGTGGACCGGGGAGCTGTTTTTT

J gene: TRBJ2-3
CDR3 length: 13
V gene: TRBV9
D gene: NA
clone size: medium-sized
CDR3 protein: CASDSSSTDTQYF
CDR3 DNA: TGTGCCAGCGACTCCTCTAGCACAGATACGCAGTATTTT

J gene: TRBJ2-7
CDR3 length: 12
V gene: TRBV5-1
D gene: NA
clone size: NA
CDR3 protein: CASSLEGSEQYF
CDR3 DNA: TGCGCCAGCAGCTTGGAGGGGTCCGAGCAGTACTTC

J gene: TRBJ1-1
CDR3 length: 15
V gene: TRBV7-9
D gene: NA
clone size: NA
CDR3 protein: CASSPPLQGITEAFF
CDR3 DNA: TGTGCCAGCAGCCCACCCCTACAGGGCATCACTGAAGCTTTCTTT

J gene: TRBJ1-2
CDR3 length: 14
V gene: TRBV4-2
D gene: NA
clone size: medium-sized
CDR3 protein: CASSQSAGGYGYTF
CDR3 DNA: TGTGCCAGCAGCCAGTCAGCGGGGGGATATGGCTACACCTTC

J gene: TRBJ2-1
CDR3 length: 14
V gene: TRBV27
D gene: TRBD1
clone size: NA
CDR3 protein: CASRPGTGYNEQFF
CDR3 DNA: TGTGCCAGCAGACCCGGGACAGGATACAATGAGCAGTTCTTC